Below are 20 T cell receptor beta chains sequenced from a single sample in a study of CD8 T cells in Susac syndrome. cDNA came from 0.5 to 1 ug RNA primed by random hexamers. TCRdb processed the immunoSEQ multiplex PCR reads anew with MiXCR; each CDR3 protein has one entry. The sample gives roughly 120,000 distinct CDR3 sequences, 90% to 95% of which show up once; 0.095% to 0.15% is in the top ten. The sample was CD4+ T cells from PBMCs. Receptors were obtained from a human donor with multiple sclerosis.

The rearrangement joins TRBV18 to TRBJ2-1, with 10 nucleotides matching TRBD2. V lost 3 bases to trimming and J lost 7 bases; unmatched junction nucleotides: 9. CDR3 length: 16 residues. Germline CDR1 is KGHSH and CDR2 is LQKENI. The CDR3 sequence: CASSPYSGRAVNEQFF. The CDR3 bases are TGTGCCAGCTCACCTTACAGCGGGAGGGCCGTTAATGAGCAGTTCTTC.

DNA for the CDR3: TGTGCCAGCAGCTCGCAGGGAATGCCTAGCACAGATACGCAGTATTTT. Translating gives CASSSQGMPSTDTQYF. The chain uses TRBV7-9 and TRBJ2-3; possible D gene TRBD1, 5 bases. Germline CDR1 reads SEHNR; CDR2 reads FQNEAQ (reference sequence). The V gene lost 4 bases and the J gene lost 0 bases, with 14 bases spanning the gap. The CDR3 consists of 16 residues.

This clonotype has a single count. The chain recombines TRBV15 with TRBJ2-5; tentative D call: TRBD2 (5 bases). V dropped 0 bases and J dropped 4 bases, with 9 bases sitting between them. The germline V gene encodes CDR1 LNHNV and CDR2 YYDKDF (reference sequence). CDR3 length equals 14 residues. As DNA, the CDR3 is TGTGCCACCAGCAGAGATCGGGCGGGAGAGACCCAGTACTTC. It specifies CATSRDRAGETQYF. Together with reference TRBV15 and TRBJ2-5, the CDR3 gives the full variable domain: DAMVIQNPRYQVTQFGKPVTLSCSQTLNHNVMYWYQQKSSQAPKLLFHYYDKDFNNEADTPDNFQSRRPNTSFCFLDIRSPGLGDTAMYLCATSRDRAGETQYFGPGTRLLVL.

The chain recombines TRBV7-9 with TRBJ2-7; tentatively, D is TRBD2 (5 bases). This CDR3 contains 14 residues. The V end was cut by 5 bases, the J end by 0 bases, with 11 bases between. Germline lookup yields CDR1 SEHNR and CDR2 FQNEAQ (reference sequence). CDR3 DNA: TGTGCCAGCAGCGACGAGGGCATCTCCTACGAGCAGTACTTC. This encodes CASSDEGISYEQYF.

CDR3 region: CASSTREGKTNQPQHF. In DNA, the CDR3 is TGTGCCAGTAGTACCCGGGAAGGGAAGACCAATCAGCCCCAGCATTTT. The chain recombines TRBV19 with TRBJ1-5; D is uncertain. V lost 4 bases, J lost 3 bases, and 16 bases lay in between. The CDR3 is 16 amino acids. From germline, CDR1 is LNHDA and CDR2 SQIVND (reference sequence).

This clonotype was counted a single time. The rearrangement links TRBV7-2 to TRBJ1-1, with 10 bases identical to TRBD1. J gave up 10 bases and V 5 bases, and 10 bases lay outside the gene matches. Germline CDR1 SGHTA, CDR2 FQGNSA. The CDR3 length is 14 residues. The CDR3 sequence: CASSGRRQGASAFF. As DNA, the CDR3 is TGTGCCAGCAGCGGCCGTCGACAGGGGGCATCAGCTTTCTTT.

The J gene is TRBJ1-6, the V gene TRBV7-3; 8 nucleotides agree with TRBD1. Per germline, CDR1 SGHTA and CDR2 FQGTGA. V was clipped by 4 bases and J by 7 bases; unmatched bases: 3. This CDR3 is built from 14 residues. DNA for the CDR3: TGTGCCAGCAGCTCACAGGGGGGGAATTCACCCCTCCACTTT. Translated, it gives CASSSQGGNSPLHF.

The V call is TRBV27, the J call TRBJ1-3; 9 bases line up with TRBD1. CDR1 is MNHEY, CDR2 SMNVEV, per germline (reference sequence). This CDR3 region has 18 residues. The ends lost 3 bases at V and 0 bases at J; junction bases unmatched: 9. This CDR3 is CASSLTGGEFHSGNTIYF. For the CDR3, the DNA is TGTGCCAGCAGTTTGACAGGGGGGGAATTTCACTCTGGAAACACCATATATTTT.

V is TRBV18 and J is TRBJ2-7, with 14 bases that match TRBD2. CDR1 and CDR2 (germline): KGHSH, LQKENI. V was pared by 6 bases and J by 0 bases, with 4 bases of the junction left unmatched. The CDR3 has 16 amino acids. The CDR3 loop is CASSPGTSGSSYEQYF. DNA of the CDR3: TGTGCCAGCTCTCCCGGGACTAGCGGGAGCTCCTACGAGCAGTACTTC. The whole variable domain, filled in from reference TRBV18 and TRBJ2-7, reads NAGVMQNPRHLVRRRGQEARLRCSPMKGHSHVYWYRQLPEEGLKFMVYLQKENIIDESGMPKERFSAEFPKEGPSILRIQQVVRGDSAAYFCASSPGTSGSSYEQYFGPGTRLTVT.

The chain employs TRBV12-3 or TRBV12-4 and TRBJ2-1; D may be TRBD2 (5 bases). There are 14 residues in the CDR3. Deletions cut 6 bases from V and 5 bases from J, with 14 bases between. CDR3 loop: CASSPVPGNNEQFF. In nucleotides, the CDR3 is TGTGCCAGCAGCCCCGTACCGGGAAACAATGAGCAGTTCTTC.

The chain couples TRBV7-8 to TRBJ2-5; 9 bases map to TRBD1. Germline lookup yields CDR1 SGHVS and CDR2 FQNEAQ. The CDR3 sequence is 15 residues long. Trimming cost V 2 bases and J 6 bases; bases outside gene matches: 7. Here the CDR3 reads CASSLSRDRVKTQYF. CDR3 coding DNA: TGTGCCAGCAGCTTATCCCGGGACAGGGTAAAGACCCAGTACTTC.

The gene calls are TRBV7-9 and TRBJ1-1; 8 nucleotides agree with TRBD1. Germline V gives CDR1 SEHNR, CDR2 FQNEAQ (reference sequence). Unmatched junction bases numbered 7, after V lost 4 bases and J lost 6 bases. This CDR3 is 14 amino acids long. CDR3 nucleotides: TGTGCCAGCAGCTCCGACGGGACAGGCGCTGAAGCTTTCTTT. Translation: CASSSDGTGAEAFF.

The V gene is TRBV6-2 or TRBV6-3, the J gene TRBJ2-7, with 7 bases matching TRBD1. Germline assignment: CDR1 MNHEY and CDR2 SVGEGT. V was clipped by 5 bases and J by 1 base; unmatched bases: 8. This CDR3 contains 15 residues. This CDR3 reads CASSTAGTASYEQYF. The CDR3 region has the DNA TGTGCCAGCAGTACCGCCGGGACAGCGTCCTACGAGCAGTACTTC.

The chain is built from TRBV5-1 and TRBJ1-2; a weak D match, TRBD1 (5 bases). This CDR3 comprises 13 residues. V gave up 0 bases and J gave up 7 bases, with 10 bases separating them. The germline V gene has CDR1 SGHRS and CDR2 YFSETQ. The CDR3 DNA reads as TGCGCCAGCAGCTTGGGCGGAGGGGTTGGCTACACCTTC. This encodes CASSLGGGVGYTF.

The J gene is TRBJ2-2, the V gene TRBV7-9, with D possibly matching TRBD2 (6 bases). V was trimmed by 8 bases and J by 2 bases, leaving 15 bases between them. Germline CDR1 is SEHNR and CDR2 is FQNEAQ (reference sequence). The CDR3 extends over 15 amino acids. CDR3 in DNA: TGTGCCAGCTGGCGGGGCCAGACCAACACCGGGGAGCTGTTTTTT. The encoded protein is CASWRGQTNTGELFF.

V and J are TRBV20-1 and TRBJ2-3, with D possibly matching TRBD2 (7 bases). The CDR3 has 15 residues. Trimming pared 3 bases from V and 6 bases from J, leaving 19 bases between. Germline CDR1 is DFQATT and CDR2 is SNEGSKA (reference sequence). CDR3 region: CSARVPRGGSDTQYF. The CDR3 nucleotides are TGCAGTGCTAGGGTCCCCAGGGGAGGGTCGGATACGCAGTATTTT.

The chain uses TRBV5-1 and TRBJ2-7, with D perhaps assigned TRBD1 or TRBD2 (5 bases each). Trimming stripped 0 bases from V and 6 bases from J, with 19 bases between. CDR1 is SGHRS and CDR2 is YFSETQ in the germline V gene. The length of the CDR3 is 16 residues. CDR3 in amino acids: CASSLGPQEAGGEQYF. The DNA for the CDR3 is TGCGCCAGCAGCTTGGGCCCACAGGAGGCTGGCGGCGAGCAGTACTTC.

This clonotype has only a few counts. The chain links TRBV6-6 to TRBJ1-1, with D unresolved. The germline V gene has CDR1 MNHNY and CDR2 SVGAGI (reference sequence). V was pared by 0 bases and J by 4 bases, with 9 bases between. The CDR3 has 14 residues. CDR3 sequence: CASSYSKISTEAFF. Written as DNA, the CDR3 is TGTGCCAGCAGTTACTCTAAGATCAGCACTGAAGCTTTCTTT.

This chain uses TRBV10-3 with TRBJ2-6; D call uncertain. CDR1 and CDR2 from the germline V gene are ENHRY and SYGVKD. This CDR3 spans 14 amino acids. Between the trimmed V and J ends, which lost 6 bases and 0 bases, there was a span of 6 bases. Here the CDR3 DNA reads TGTGCCATCAGCACCAGCTCTGGGGCCAACGTCCTGACTTTC. Its protein product is CAISTSSGANVLTF.

The genes are TRBV6-2 or TRBV6-3 and TRBJ1-4; tentative D call: TRBD1 (5 bases). Germline V gives CDR1 MNHEY, CDR2 SVGEGT. This CDR3 is 13 amino acids long. V was clipped by 5 bases and J by 10 bases, with 14 bases between them. Here the CDR3 DNA reads TGTGCCAGCAGTCAAAGAAGACAGTCAAAACTGTTTTTT. Protein sequence: CASSQRRQSKLFF.